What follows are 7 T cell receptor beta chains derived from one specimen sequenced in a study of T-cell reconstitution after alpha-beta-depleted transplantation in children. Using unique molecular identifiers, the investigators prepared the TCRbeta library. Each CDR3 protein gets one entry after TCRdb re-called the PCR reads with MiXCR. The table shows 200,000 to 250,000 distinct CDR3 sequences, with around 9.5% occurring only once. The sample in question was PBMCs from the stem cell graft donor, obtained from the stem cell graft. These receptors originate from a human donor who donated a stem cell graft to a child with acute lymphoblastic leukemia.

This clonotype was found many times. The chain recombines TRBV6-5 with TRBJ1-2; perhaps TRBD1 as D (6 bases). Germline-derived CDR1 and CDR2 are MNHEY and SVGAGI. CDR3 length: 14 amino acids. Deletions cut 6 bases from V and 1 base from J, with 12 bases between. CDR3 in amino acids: CASSRTDLNYGYTF. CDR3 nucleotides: TGTGCCAGCAGCAGGACAGACCTTAACTATGGCTACACCTTC.

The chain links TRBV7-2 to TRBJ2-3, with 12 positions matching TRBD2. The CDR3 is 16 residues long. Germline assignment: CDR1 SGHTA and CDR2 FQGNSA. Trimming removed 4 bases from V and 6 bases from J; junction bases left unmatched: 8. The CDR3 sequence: CASSSRTSGEGDTQYF. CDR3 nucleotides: TGTGCCAGCAGCTCCCGGACTAGCGGGGAGGGGGATACGCAGTATTTT.

The CDR3 sequence: CASSMTDRAPETQYF. The DNA for the CDR3 is TGTGCCAGTAGTATGACGGACAGGGCCCCAGAGACCCAGTACTTC. The chain recombines TRBV19 with TRBJ2-5; TRBD1 matches at 8 bases. Per germline, CDR1 LNHDA and CDR2 SQIVND (reference sequence). The CDR3 has 15 amino acids. V gave up 3 bases and J gave up 4 bases; unmatched junction bases: 7.

The CDR3 DNA reads TGTGCCAGCAGCTTAGTCCCTTCGAGGTTGAACCAAAAACTGTTTTTT. It is translated as CASSLVPSRLNQKLFF. This chain connects TRBV7-8 to TRBJ1-4; D not certain. The CDR3 has 16 amino acids. CDR1 is SGHVS, CDR2 FQNEAQ, per germline. V lost 1 base to trimming and J lost 9 bases, with 18 bases between them. The full variable domain, its missing parts supplied by reference TRBV7-8 and TRBJ1-4, is GAGVSQSPRYKVAKRGQDVALRCDPISGHVSLFWYQQALGQGPEFLTYFQNEAQLDKSGLPSDRFFAERPEGSVSTLKIQRTQQEDSAVYLCASSLVPSRLNQKLFFGSGTQLSVL.

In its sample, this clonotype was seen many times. The CDR3 nucleotides are TGTGCCAGCAGTTATAGAGTTATACCCGAGACCCAGTACTTC. Translation: CASSYRVIPETQYF. The gene calls are TRBV6-2 or TRBV6-3 and TRBJ2-5; D unresolved. There are 14 residues in the CDR3. Trimming left V 3 bases short and J 5 bases short, with 13 bases between. From germline, CDR1 is MNHEY and CDR2 SVGEGT.

CDR3 residues: CASSAVVAAKETQYF. The CDR3 nucleotides are TGTGCCAGCTCAGCGGTAGTAGCGGCTAAAGAGACCCAGTACTTC. The gene calls are TRBV18 and TRBJ2-5, with D possibly matching TRBD2 (6 bases). This CDR3 spans 15 amino acids. The V gene lost 5 bases and the J gene lost 3 bases, with 16 bases spanning the gap. From germline, CDR1 is KGHSH and CDR2 LQKENI. The full variable domain, completed using reference TRBV18 and TRBJ2-5, is NAGVMQNPRHLVRRRGQEARLRCSPMKGHSHVYWYRQLPEEGLKFMVYLQKENIIDESGMPKERFSAEFPKEGPSILRIQQVVRGDSAAYFCASSAVVAAKETQYFGPGTRLLVL.

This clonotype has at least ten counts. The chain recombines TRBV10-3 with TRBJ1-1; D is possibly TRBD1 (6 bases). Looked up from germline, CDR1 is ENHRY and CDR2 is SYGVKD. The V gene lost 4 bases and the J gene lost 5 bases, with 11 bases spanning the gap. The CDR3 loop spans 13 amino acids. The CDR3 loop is CAISARGETEAFF. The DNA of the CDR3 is TGTGCCATCAGTGCCAGGGGAGAGACTGAAGCTTTCTTT.